What follows are 2 T cell receptor beta chains derived from one specimen sequenced in a study of shared clonotypes between healthy human individuals. Libraries were prepared by immunoSEQ multiplex PCR; TCRdb keeps only in-frame clonotypes and omits some of them. The table lists around 940,000 clones, 76% of them singletons, with approximately 1.5% in the top ten. The sequencing input was memory CD4+ T cells sorted from blood. Subset described: CD45RA-negative fraction. The source is a man aged 18 to 29 in good health.

This clone was counted ten times or more. V usage is TRBV2 and J usage is TRBJ1-1, with TRBD1 identical over 12 bases. Trimming removed 5 bases from V and 4 bases from J; junction bases left unmatched: 5. CDR3 length: 15 residues. CDR1 is SNHLY and CDR2 is FYNNEI in the germline V gene. CDR3 sequence reads: CASSRGQGAVTEAFF. The CDR3, as DNA: TGTGCCAGCAGTAGGGGACAGGGGGCAGTCACTGAAGCTTTCTTT.

This chain uses TRBV27 with TRBJ2-3; 9 bases agree with TRBD1. V lost 6 bases to trimming and J lost 6 bases; unmatched junction nucleotides: 10. Germline CDR1 and CDR2: MNHEY and SMNVEV (reference sequence). CDR3 length: 15 amino acids. The CDR3 sequence: CASRGDRGIIDTQYF. The CDR3 nucleotides read TGTGCCAGCAGGGGAGACAGGGGGATAATCGATACGCAGTATTTT.